This T cell receptor (beta chain) came from a study of blood T cell repertoires in COVID-19. Overall study: Whether acute or convalescent, the COVID-19 samples came from the United States, Italy and Spain. Nucleic acid was either cDNA or gDNA, and it came from T cells, B-cell-depleted T cells, or PBMCs.

The V gene lost 5 bases and the J gene lost 1 base, with 11 bases spanning the gap. This CDR3 region has 14 residues. CDR1 is LNHDA and CDR2 is SQIVND in the germline V gene (reference sequence). Methods used by the authors: Amplifying reference gene primers gave estimates of nucleated cell counts. The method was immunoSEQ multiplex PCR; TCRdb's version includes in-frame clones alone and lacks a portion of them. Clonal size and the V and J genes are those of that table, whereas D and trimming came from the DNA. The sample yields around 70,000 clones, roughly 79% seen once. This sequence joins TRBV19 and TRBJ1-1; D gene ambiguous. The sample was peripheral blood. This receptor was taken from a man between 65 and 79 years old with acute or convalescent COVID-19. The CDR3 DNA reads as TGTGCCAGTAGTTTCTTACCCGGGAACACTGAAGCTTTCTTT. Its translation: CASSFLPGNTEAFF.